This T cell receptor (beta chain) was recorded in a study of T cell repertoires in cytomegalovirus infection. Remarks on this clonotype: Its specificity is unknown.

TCRdb fed the reads into MiXCR, producing one record per CDR3 protein. The sample consists of tens of thousands of distinct CDR3 sequences, roughly 20% of them appearing once. The sample here was CD8+ T cells from cultured PBMCs, taken from culture after CMV antigen stimulation. This TCR came from a human donor in good health (CMV status not recorded). Some clones in this sample may be carry-over from other donors' samples.

The CDR3, as DNA: TGTGCTAGTGGTTTTTATCTATCGCGGGGACAGGGGACTGGAAACACCATATATTTT. This sequence encodes CASGFYLSRGQGTGNTIYF. This chain joins TRBV12-5 and TRBJ1-3; 10 bases line up with TRBD1. The CDR3 loop spans 19 amino acids. The germline gives CDR1 LGHNT, CDR2 FRNRAP. The junction had 13 bases not matched to a gene; V was cut back by 3 bases and J by 2 bases.